This entry features one T cell receptor (beta chain) sequence. This sample was taken from a study of T cells in Graves' hyperthyroidism and ophthalmopathy. V lost 6 bases to trimming and J lost 10 bases; unmatched junction nucleotides: 18. The CDR3 consists of 16 residues. Germline lookup yields CDR1 SGHRS and CDR2 YFSETQ. Amplification of TCR beta CDR3 regions used RNA as the template. During a first-round RT-PCR of the TCR CDR3, the HTBI primer set was used. TCRdb re-called the multiplex PCR reads through MiXCR, storing one row per CDR3 protein. The data contain 600,000 to 700,000 distinct CDR3 sequences, less than 45% of them singletons.

Source material: peripheral blood or thyroid tissue (not recorded which). The rearrangement uses TRBV5-1 and TRBJ1-4, with 7 bases lining up with TRBD1. This clonotype was obtained from an adult man with Graves' disease, either hyperthyroidism or ophthalmopathy (not recorded which). This CDR3 is CASTRYAGTVDGKLFF. The CDR3 DNA sequence: TGCGCCAGCACCCGTTATGCCGGGACAGTTGATGGAAAACTGTTTTTT.